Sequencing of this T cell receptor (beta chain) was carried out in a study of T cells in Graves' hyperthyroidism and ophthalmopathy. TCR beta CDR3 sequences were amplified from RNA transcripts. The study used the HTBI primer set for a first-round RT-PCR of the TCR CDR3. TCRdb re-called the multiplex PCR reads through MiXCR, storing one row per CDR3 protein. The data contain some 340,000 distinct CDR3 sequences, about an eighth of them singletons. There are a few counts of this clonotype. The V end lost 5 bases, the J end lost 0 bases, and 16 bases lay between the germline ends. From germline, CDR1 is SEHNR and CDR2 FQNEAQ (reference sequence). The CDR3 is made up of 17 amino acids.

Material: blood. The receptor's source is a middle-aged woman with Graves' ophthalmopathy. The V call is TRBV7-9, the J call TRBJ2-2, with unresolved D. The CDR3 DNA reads TGTGCCAGCAGCAAAGGTGGGGTTTCGACGAACACCGGGGAGCTGTTTTTT. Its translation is CASSKGGVSTNTGELFF.